A selection of T cell receptor beta chains follows, all from one sample in a study of T-cell reconstitution after alpha-beta-depleted transplantation in children. TCRdb itself ran the PCR reads through MiXCR, one entry per CDR3 protein. The table records over 200,000 distinct CDR3 sequences, roughly 15% of them present only once. The material sequenced was PBMCs, mostly from graft donor cells, taken 360 days after TCRalphabeta/CD19-depleted stem cell transplant. Every receptor here comes from a male patient between 2 and 9 years old who had a stem cell transplant for acute lymphoblastic leukemia, so the T cells may come from the graft donor. Each CDR3 is given with its conserved first and last residue. A D gene is named only where the DNA matches it firmly. Size values are once, few and many counts, or a class for expanded clones, and some rows have none.

V: TRBV12-3/TRBV12-4
D: TRBD1
J: TRBJ2-3
size: few
DNA: TGTGCCAGCGGTTGGGACAGAGGGTTCACAGATACGCAGTATTTT
CDR3: CASGWDRGFTDTQYF

V: TRBV4-3
D: TRBD2
J: TRBJ2-2
size: NA
DNA: TGCGCCAGCAGCCGCCGGGGGGTCCTCACCGGGGAGCTGTTTTTT
CDR3: CASSRRGVLTGELFF

V: TRBV13
D: NA
J: TRBJ1-5
size: once
DNA: TGTGCCAGCAAGGTGTTCGGGGGTGTGGATAATCAGCCCCAGCATTTT
CDR3: CASKVFGGVDNQPQHF

V: TRBV25-1
D: NA
J: TRBJ1-5
size: NA
DNA: TGTGCCAGCAGTGAAGTGGGGGCATCGCCCCAGCATTTT
CDR3: CASSEVGASPQHF

V: TRBV20-1
D: NA
J: TRBJ1-1
size: NA
DNA: TGCAGTGCTTCCGCTGAGAACACTGAAGCTTTCTTT
CDR3: CSASAENTEAFF

V: TRBV4-2
D: NA
J: TRBJ1-3
size: NA
DNA: TGTGCCAGCAGCCGAATTACGACAGGCTACTCTGGAAACACCATATATTTT
CDR3: CASSRITTGYSGNTIYF

V: TRBV4-1
D: NA
J: TRBJ2-3
size: NA
DNA: TGCGCCAGCAGTTATAAGGGAGAACGAAGGGGCACAGATACGCAGTATTTT
CDR3: CASSYKGERRGTDTQYF

V: TRBV18
D: TRBD1
J: TRBJ2-7
size: NA
DNA: TGTGCCAGCTCACCTCCCCGGACAGGGTCGATGTACGAGCAGTACTTC
CDR3: CASSPPRTGSMYEQYF

V: TRBV10-3
D: NA
J: TRBJ2-1
size: few
DNA: TGTGCCATCAGCCCTCCTGGGGCTGAGCAGTTCTTC
CDR3: CAISPPGAEQFF

V: TRBV7-2
D: TRBD1
J: TRBJ2-7
size: few
DNA: TGTGCCAGCAGCCCTTATGACAGGGTTTCCAGCTCCTACGAGCAGTACTTC
CDR3: CASSPYDRVSSSYEQYF

V: TRBV12-3/TRBV12-4
D: NA
J: TRBJ2-7
size: few
DNA: TGTGCCAGCAGTCCGAATCCGGGGCAGGCAGGCTACGAGCAGTACTTC
CDR3: CASSPNPGQAGYEQYF

V: TRBV2
D: TRBD1
J: TRBJ2-3
size: few
DNA: TGTGCCAGCAGTGGTAGGACCGGGACAGGAGACACAGATACGCAGTATTTT
CDR3: CASSGRTGTGDTDTQYF

V: TRBV12-3/TRBV12-4
D: NA
J: TRBJ2-7
size: few
DNA: TGTGCCAGCAGTTTATCTTACAGCACCTACGAGCAGTACTTC
CDR3: CASSLSYSTYEQYF

V: TRBV20-1
D: NA
J: TRBJ2-7
size: NA
DNA: TGCAGTGCTAGACCCGGACTTACCGACTACGAGCAGTACTTC
CDR3: CSARPGLTDYEQYF

V: TRBV3-1
D: NA
J: TRBJ2-5
size: many
DNA: TGTGCCAGCAGCCCTAACACAGTACAAGAGACCCAGTACTTC
CDR3: CASSPNTVQETQYF

V: TRBV18
D: NA
J: TRBJ1-1
size: NA
DNA: TGTGCCAGCTCACCGGGCAGCGTGAACACTAAAGCTTTCTTT
CDR3: CASSPGSVNTKAFF

V: TRBV18
D: NA
J: TRBJ2-7
size: few
DNA: TGTGCCAGCTCAATCACAGGGCCGGGGCTATCCTACGAGCAGTACTTC
CDR3: CASSITGPGLSYEQYF

V: TRBV11-2
D: NA
J: TRBJ2-6
size: NA
DNA: TGTGCCAGCAGCTCAGGCCCGACGAGAAAATTCTCTGGGGCCAACGTCCTGACTTTC
CDR3: CASSSGPTRKFSGANVLTF

V: TRBV15
D: NA
J: TRBJ2-3
size: few
DNA: TGTGCCACCAGCAGAGATCCAGCTGCAGATACGCAGTATTTT
CDR3: CATSRDPAADTQYF

V: TRBV3-1
D: NA
J: TRBJ2-5
size: few
DNA: TGTGCCAGCAGCCAATTTCCGGCAGAGACCCAGTACTTC
CDR3: CASSQFPAETQYF

V: TRBV9
D: NA
J: TRBJ2-1
size: many
DNA: TGTGCCAGCAGCGTAGTCGGAGGGCCCTACAATGAGCAGTTCTTC
CDR3: CASSVVGGPYNEQFF

V: TRBV12-3/TRBV12-4
D: NA
J: TRBJ1-1
size: NA
DNA: TGTGCCAGCAGTTTGGGGGGTCTGGGCACTGAAGCTTTCTTT
CDR3: CASSLGGLGTEAFF

V: TRBV11-2
D: TRBD2
J: TRBJ2-7
size: NA
DNA: TGTGCCAGCAGCTCGGGACTAGCCTACCCCCACGAGCAGTACTTC
CDR3: CASSSGLAYPHEQYF

V: TRBV29-1
D: TRBD1
J: TRBJ2-5
size: many
DNA: TGCAGCGGCCGAGGACAGGAGTTCGAGACCCAGTACTTC
CDR3: CSGRGQEFETQYF

V: TRBV6-1
D: NA
J: TRBJ2-5
size: few
DNA: TGTGCCAGCATCAGAAGTTTGGGGGACGAGACCCAGTACTTC
CDR3: CASIRSLGDETQYF

V: TRBV7-9
D: NA
J: TRBJ2-7
size: few
DNA: TGTGCCAGCAGCTCGGCAGGGGTACGATACGAGCAGTACTTC
CDR3: CASSSAGVRYEQYF

V: TRBV7-9
D: NA
J: TRBJ2-7
size: NA
DNA: TGTGCCAGCAGCTTAGGAGGAAGTACCTCCTACGAGCAGTACTTC
CDR3: CASSLGGSTSYEQYF

V: TRBV5-1
D: NA
J: TRBJ2-5
size: NA
DNA: TGCGCCAGCAGCTTGAAAATGCGGTCGGGGTCTGGTGAGACCCAGTACTTC
CDR3: CASSLKMRSGSGETQYF

V: TRBV12-3/TRBV12-4
D: NA
J: TRBJ2-7
size: few
DNA: TGTGCCAGCAGTTTCGGGGGGCGCTACGAGCAGTACTTC
CDR3: CASSFGGRYEQYF

V: TRBV10-2
D: TRBD2
J: TRBJ2-1
size: many
DNA: TGCGCCAGCAAGGACCGTAGCGGGAGGAAGTACAATGAGCAGTTCTTC
CDR3: CASKDRSGRKYNEQFF

V: TRBV5-1
D: TRBD1
J: TRBJ1-6
size: few
DNA: TGCGCCAGCAGCCCGGCAGGGGGCAATTCACCCCTCCACTTT
CDR3: CASSPAGGNSPLHF

V: TRBV9
D: NA
J: TRBJ2-1
size: few
DNA: TGTGCCAGCAGCGTCCGGGGAAACAATGAGCAGTTCTTC
CDR3: CASSVRGNNEQFF

V: TRBV9
D: NA
J: TRBJ2-3
size: NA
DNA: TGTGCCAGCAGTCCTAACAGAGATACGCAGTATTTT
CDR3: CASSPNRDTQYF

V: TRBV29-1
D: NA
J: TRBJ1-5
size: NA
DNA: TGCAGCGTTTCCACGGGGAAGCAGCCCCAGCATTTT
CDR3: CSVSTGKQPQHF

V: TRBV27
D: NA
J: TRBJ2-2
size: NA
DNA: TGTGCCAGCAGTTATAACGGGGAGCTGTTTTTT
CDR3: CASSYNGELFF

V: TRBV4-2
D: TRBD2
J: TRBJ2-7
size: NA
DNA: TGTGCCAGCAGCCAGAGACTCGGGACTAGCGAAACCTACGAGCAGTACTTC
CDR3: CASSQRLGTSETYEQYF

V: TRBV7-9
D: NA
J: TRBJ1-2
size: few
DNA: TGTGCCAGCAGCCCAAGCCTAGGGACCGGTGGTGGCTACACCTTC
CDR3: CASSPSLGTGGGYTF

V: TRBV7-8
D: TRBD1
J: TRBJ2-2
size: NA
DNA: TGTGCCAGCAGCTCGCTTAGGACAGGGCGCACAAACACCGGGGAGCTGTTTTTT
CDR3: CASSSLRTGRTNTGELFF

V: TRBV29-1
D: TRBD2
J: TRBJ2-7
size: NA
DNA: TGCAGCGTTGGGCGGGGGAGGAACTACGAGCAGTACTTC
CDR3: CSVGRGRNYEQYF

V: TRBV7-9
D: NA
J: TRBJ2-5
size: NA
DNA: TGTGCCAGCAGCTTATTAACAGGGCCCAGGGAAGAGACCCAGTACTTC
CDR3: CASSLLTGPREETQYF

V: TRBV4-3
D: NA
J: TRBJ2-2
size: NA
DNA: TGCGCCAGCAGCCACCGGGACACGAACACCGGGGAGCTGTTTTTT
CDR3: CASSHRDTNTGELFF

V: TRBV7-8
D: TRBD1
J: TRBJ1-2
size: NA
DNA: TGTGCCAGCAGCTTGACAGGGGAATTCGGTGGCTACACCTTC
CDR3: CASSLTGEFGGYTF

V: TRBV4-2
D: TRBD1
J: TRBJ1-2
size: NA
DNA: TGTGCCAGCAGCCAAGATGGGGGAAACAGGGGGAACTATGGCTACACCTTC
CDR3: CASSQDGGNRGNYGYTF

V: TRBV7-9
D: TRBD2
J: TRBJ2-5
size: NA
DNA: TGTGCCAGTGCGGGAGGGCAATACCAAGAGACCCAGTACTTC
CDR3: CASAGGQYQETQYF

V: TRBV12-3/TRBV12-4
D: NA
J: TRBJ1-5
size: many
DNA: TGTGCCAGCAGTTGGTTTCAGGGTGAACAGCCCCAGCATTTT
CDR3: CASSWFQGEQPQHF

V: TRBV30
D: NA
J: TRBJ2-1
size: NA
DNA: TGTGCCTGGAGCGGGCTTTCCTACAATGAGCAGTTCTTC
CDR3: CAWSGLSYNEQFF

V: TRBV27
D: NA
J: TRBJ1-1
size: few
DNA: TGTGCCACCGTTCTGAACACTGAAGCTTTCTTT
CDR3: CATVLNTEAFF

V: TRBV5-1
D: TRBD2
J: TRBJ2-1
size: NA
DNA: TGCGCCAGCAGCCACAGCAGGGAGGGGCAGTTCTTC
CDR3: CASSHSREGQFF

V: TRBV29-1
D: NA
J: TRBJ1-1
size: few
DNA: TGCAGCGGGACGATCAGGGCGGACACTGAAGCTTTCTTT
CDR3: CSGTIRADTEAFF

V: TRBV29-1
D: TRBD1
J: TRBJ1-1
size: NA
DNA: TGCAGCGTTGAAGGGACAGGGAGATCTGACACTGAAGCTTTCTTT
CDR3: CSVEGTGRSDTEAFF

V: TRBV29-1
D: NA
J: TRBJ1-2
size: few
DNA: TGCAGCGTTGACCTTGGCTATGGCTACACCTTC
CDR3: CSVDLGYGYTF

V: TRBV10-3
D: NA
J: TRBJ1-2
size: few
DNA: TGTGCCATCAGTGAAACGGGAGCTAACTATGGCTACACCTTC
CDR3: CAISETGANYGYTF

V: TRBV12-3/TRBV12-4
D: TRBD1
J: TRBJ2-7
size: few
DNA: TGTGCCAGCAGCCAACAGGGGATCGAGCAGTACTTC
CDR3: CASSQQGIEQYF

V: TRBV12-3/TRBV12-4
D: NA
J: TRBJ1-1
size: NA
DNA: TGTGCCAGCAGTTTAGCAGAGGGCACTGAAGCTTTCTTT
CDR3: CASSLAEGTEAFF

V: TRBV20-1
D: TRBD2
J: TRBJ2-1
size: NA
DNA: TGCAGTACTAAAAGGACTAGCTACAATGAGCAGTTCTTC
CDR3: CSTKRTSYNEQFF

V: TRBV27
D: TRBD1
J: TRBJ2-4
size: few
DNA: TGTGCCAGCAAACCAGGACAGGGAGCAGCCAAAAACATTCAGTACTTC
CDR3: CASKPGQGAAKNIQYF

V: TRBV29-1
D: NA
J: TRBJ2-1
size: few
DNA: TGCAGCGTTCCTGGGGTTCCGGGACTCCCTCTGGATGAGCAGTTCTTC
CDR3: CSVPGVPGLPLDEQFF

V: TRBV5-1
D: TRBD1
J: TRBJ2-3
size: NA
DNA: TGCGCCAGCAGCCAGACAGGGGGCACAGATACGCAGTATTTT
CDR3: CASSQTGGTDTQYF